The 20 T cell receptor beta chains reported below all come from one sample, sequenced in a study of T cells in women clearing cervical HPV infection. Clones were read by immunoSEQ multiplex PCR, and TCRdb kept only the in-frame ones, dropping some. This sample contains fewer than 30,000 clones. Specimen: blood buffy coat. The receptors come from a woman between 18 and 75 years old with a cervical HPV16 infection that either progressed to CIN3+ or cleared (not recorded which).

CDR3 DNA (partial): TGTGCCAGTAGTACCTGGACAGTTCGGGATGAAAAG. As protein: CASSTWTVRDEK. The entire CDR3 protein reads CASSTWTVRDEKLFF. The V call is TRBV19, the J call TRBJ2-2, with D possibly matching TRBD1 (6 bases). The DNA ends 3 residues before the CDR3 does, and the rest of the CDR3 is filled in from the germline J gene. From germline, CDR1 is LNHDA and CDR2 SQIVND (reference sequence). This CDR3 has 15 amino acids. Full variable domain (rest looked up from reference TRBV19 and TRBJ2-2): DGGITQSPKYLFRKEGQNVTLSCEQNLNHDAMYWYRQDPGQGLRLIYYSQIVNDFQKGDIAEGYSVSREKKESFPLTVTSAQKNPTAFYLCASSTWTVRDEKLFFGEGSRLTVL.

As to this clone: The read ends 3 residues before the CDR3 terminus; that terminus is restored from the germline J gene. The V and J genes are TRBV7-2 and TRBJ2-4, with a tentative D call TRBD1 (6 bases). The CDR3 is 15 residues long. CDR1 SGHTA and CDR2 FQGNSA come from the germline V gene. CDR3 sequence: CASSFSGQSNYGQYF. The CDR3 DNA, read in part, is TGTGCCAGCAGCTTCTCCGGACAGTCCAACTATGGT.

A remark on this clone: Coverage ceases 3 residues before the CDR3 finishes, and the germline J gene fills in the end. The chain uses TRBV20-1 and TRBJ1-1, with D possibly matching TRBD1 (6 bases). This CDR3 comprises 14 residues. The V gene's germline CDR1 is DFQATT and CDR2 SNEGSKA (reference sequence). Trimming took 0 bases from V and 7 from J, leaving 15 bases between them. CDR3 amino acids: CSARDSGGLDEAFF. The part of the CDR3 DNA that was read is TGCAGTGCTAGAGATTCCGGGGGGCTCGATGAA.

As regards this clone: The read stops 3 residues short of the end of the CDR3; the missing end is completed from the germline J gene. This sequence joins TRBV7-6 and TRBJ1-2; 7 bases match TRBD1. CDR1 and CDR2 (germline): SGHVS, FNYEAQ. This CDR3 comprises 13 residues. The CDR3 DNA, read in part, is TGTGCCAGCAGCCCGACAGGGCCCTACGAC. Protein sequence: CASSPTGPYD. The complete CDR3 reads CASSPTGPYDYTF.

With regard to this clone: The read terminates 3 residues ahead of where the CDR3 ends, so the germline J gene completes it. The chain recombines TRBV2 with TRBJ2-7; D is perhaps TRBD1 (6 bases). This CDR3 has 14 residues. Trimming took 2 bases from V and 5 from J, leaving 13 bases between them. Germline loops: CDR1 SNHLY, CDR2 FYNNEI. The DNA read from the CDR3 is TGTGCCAGCAGTGAATGGGGGCTGGCCCACGAG. Translation: CASSEWGLAHE. The entire CDR3 protein reads CASSEWGLAHEQYF.

In the case of this clone: The observed sequence ends 3 residues before the CDR3 terminus, with the missing tail filled in from the germline J gene. The chain uses TRBV7-2 and TRBJ2-7, with 8 bases fitting TRBD2. The germline CDR1 and CDR2 sequences are SGHTA and FQGNSA. This CDR3 is built from 17 residues. With 0 bases clipped from V and 2 bases from J, the junction kept 9 bases outside the gene matches. CDR3 DNA (partial): TGTGCCAGCAGCTTAGCCCGACTAAGCGGGAGAACCTACGAG. It translates to CASSLARLSGRTYE. The complete CDR3 protein is CASSLARLSGRTYEQYF.

Details on this clone: The read finishes 3 residues shy of the CDR3 end, and the germline J gene is used to complete it. The V and J genes are TRBV2 and TRBJ1-2; possible D gene TRBD1, 5 bases. Germline CDR1 and CDR2: SNHLY and FYNNEI. This CDR3 is built from 13 residues. V lost 8 bases and J 2 bases, leaving 12 bases between the germline ends. CDR3 DNA, as far as it was read: TGTGCCAGCGCACGCGGGGGGAACTATGGC. Amino acids: CASARGGNYG. The complete CDR3 sequence is CASARGGNYGYTF.

A word on this clone: The read is 3 residues too short to cover the CDR3 end, so that end is filled in from the germline J gene. The chain is built from TRBV20-1 and TRBJ2-7; D perhaps matches TRBD1 (6 bases). V was clipped by 4 bases and J by 3 bases, with 16 bases between them. The CDR3 has 14 amino acids. CDR1 DFQATT and CDR2 SNEGSKA come from the germline V gene (reference sequence). The CDR3 loop is CSANRDGIFYEQYF. CDR3 DNA, as far as it was read: TGCAGTGCTAACAGGGATGGGATTTTCTACGAG.

As for this clone: The sequence runs out 3 residues before the end of the CDR3; the remainder is reconstructed from the germline J gene. The chain couples TRBV11-2 to TRBJ2-4, with D perhaps being TRBD1 or TRBD2 (5 bases each). V was cut by 1 base and J by 3 bases, with 7 bases left in between. The CDR3 loop spans 14 amino acids. Per germline, CDR1 SGHAT and CDR2 FQNNGV. CDR3 sequence reads: CASSLGGVKNIQYF. The sequenced part of the CDR3 DNA is TGTGCCAGCAGCTTAGGAGGGGTCAAAAACATT.

A note on this clone: The read finishes 3 residues shy of the CDR3 end, and the germline J gene is used to complete it. The same CDR3 is also encoded by other DNA sequences in this sample. This chain uses TRBV7-9 with TRBJ2-3; D is unclear. The CDR3 is 14 residues long. Germline lookup yields CDR1 SEHNR and CDR2 FQNEAQ (reference sequence). The CDR3 DNA, read in part, is TGTGCCAGCAGACCCGGTATGGGCAATCAGCCG. This codes for CASRPGMGNQP. The entire CDR3 protein is CASRPGMGNQPQYF.

Remarks on this clone: The CDR3 end falls 3 residues outside the read, so it is completed with the germline J gene. V is TRBV7-2 and J is TRBJ1-4, with D hard to call. The CDR3 extends over 15 amino acids. Trimming cost V 3 bases and J 6 bases, with 14 bases left between them. Germline V CDR1 and CDR2: SGHTA, FQGNSA. CDR3 region: CASSFRTAGDEKLFF. CDR3 DNA, as far as it was read: TGTGCCAGCAGCTTTAGGACCGCCGGGGATGAAAAA.

A remark on this clone: The read ends 3 residues early relative to the CDR3; the germline J gene fills the gap. The rearrangement links TRBV16 to TRBJ1-5; D remains ambiguous. Trimming removed 0 bases from V and 5 bases from J, with 11 bases in between. This CDR3 is built from 15 residues. Looked up from germline, CDR1 is KGHSY and CDR2 is FQNENV. This CDR3 is CASSQSTQMHQPQHF. The CDR3 bases that were read are TGTGCCAGCAGCCAATCCACACAGATGCATCAGCCC.

Remarks on this clone: The CDR3 end falls 3 residues outside the read, so it is completed with the germline J gene. This rearrangement joins TRBV18 to TRBJ1-2, with 7 positions matching TRBD1. The CDR3 covers 17 residues. Germline V lookup: CDR1 KGHSH, CDR2 LQKENI. The sequenced CDR3 bases are TGTGCCAGCTCACCACAGGACAGGAGTGCTAGCACAGATACC. It is translated as CASSPQDRSASTDT. The full CDR3 protein is CASSPQDRSASTDTYTF.

A note on this clone: One junction end disagrees with the germline gene, perhaps due to a read error. Coverage ceases 3 residues before the CDR3 finishes, and the germline J gene fills in the end. The sample has other DNA sequences that encode this CDR3 too. The chain links TRBV19 to TRBJ1-3; 9 bases align to TRBD1. There are 16 residues in the CDR3. Germline V CDR1 and CDR2: LNHDA, SQIVND (reference sequence). The sequenced CDR3 bases are TGTGCCAGTAGTATCGTCGGACAGGGGCCTGGAAACACG. Its protein is CASSIVGQGPGNT. The CDR3 as a whole reads CASSIVGQGPGNTIYF.

Concerning this clone itself: The DNA ends 3 residues before the CDR3 does, and the rest of the CDR3 is filled in from the germline J gene. The chain links TRBV7-9 to TRBJ1-1, with a tentative D call TRBD1 (6 bases). The V end lost 5 bases, the J end lost 4 bases, and 14 bases lay between the germline ends. The V gene's germline CDR1 is SEHNR and CDR2 FQNEAQ (reference sequence). This CDR3 spans 14 amino acids. The CDR3 region is CASSPGQGPTEAFF. The sequenced part of the CDR3 DNA is TGTGCCAGCAGCCCAGGGCAGGGGCCCACTGAA.

Concerning this clone: The sequenced fragment ends 3 residues before the CDR3 boundary, so the rest is inferred from the germline J gene. The genes are TRBV14 and TRBJ2-5; D gene uncertain. Germline V lookup: CDR1 SGHDN, CDR2 FVKESK. V lost 4 bases and J 5 bases, leaving 8 bases between the germline ends. The CDR3 has 12 residues. The CDR3 DNA, read in part, is TGTGCCAGCAGCCCGCGAGCGGAGACC. Its translation is CASSPRAET. The CDR3 in its entirety is CASSPRAETQYF.

Notes on this clone: The read halts 3 residues ahead of the CDR3 end, with the missing end drawn from the germline J gene. J is TRBJ2-7 and V is TRBV5-8, with 9 bases identical to TRBD1. Germline-derived CDR1 and CDR2 are SGHTS and YDEGEE. This CDR3 comprises 15 residues. The V gene end was trimmed by 4 bases and the J gene end by 1 base; junction bases not matched to a gene: 6. The covered CDR3 bases are TGTGCCAGCAGCCCCGGGACAGGGCCATCCTACGAG. Amino acid sequence: CASSPGTGPSYE. The whole CDR3 protein is CASSPGTGPSYEQYF.

This chain's CDR3 is CSARETGTKGFLTF. CDR3 DNA (partial): TGCAGTGCTAGAGAGACCGGGACAAAGGGGTTC. The V call is TRBV20-1, the J call TRBJ2-6, with D possibly TRBD1 on 6 matching bases. The read ends 3 residues early relative to the CDR3; the germline J gene fills the gap. The CDR3 length is 14 residues. The V gene's germline CDR1 is DFQATT and CDR2 SNEGSKA (reference sequence).

In the case of this clone: The read halts 3 residues ahead of the CDR3 end, with the missing end drawn from the germline J gene. The chain combines TRBV7-2 with TRBJ1-2; 7 nucleotides align to TRBD1. The CDR3 extends over 14 amino acids. Germline V gives CDR1 SGHTA, CDR2 FQGNSA. The CDR3 is CASSLDRTGGGYTF. Incomplete CDR3 DNA: TGTGCCAGCAGCTTAGACCGGACAGGCGGGGGC.

A word on this clone: The sequenced fragment ends 3 residues before the CDR3 boundary, so the rest is inferred from the germline J gene. The chain carries TRBV18 and TRBJ2-4; D perhaps matches TRBD2 (5 bases). Germline V gene sequence: CDR1 KGHSH, CDR2 LQKENI. The CDR3 totals 14 residues. Incomplete CDR3 DNA: TGTGCCAGCTCACCATTACAGCAAGACTATGGT. Translating it yields CASSPLQQDYG. The entire CDR3 protein is CASSPLQQDYGQYF.